This passage covers 9 T cell receptor beta chains from one sample sequenced in a study of cytotoxic CD8 clonotypes in ibrutinib-treated CLL. Here immunoSEQ multiplex PCR was the method, and the copy in TCRdb shows in-frame clones only, minus some. The data show approximately 200,000 clones, 72% seen once. The specimen was PBMCs, collected after 24 months of ibrutinib treatment. These receptors were taken from a human donor with chronic lymphocytic leukemia.

CDR3 DNA: TGTGCCAGTAGTATAGCTAGCAATCAGCCCCAGCATTTT. Protein product: CASSIASNQPQHF. This chain links TRBV19 with TRBJ1-5; D unresolved. Trimming pared 1 base from V and 0 bases from J, leaving 1 base between. The CDR3 contains 13 residues. Germline V gives CDR1 LNHDA, CDR2 SQIVND (reference sequence).

The gene calls are TRBV18 and TRBJ2-7, with D possibly matching TRBD1 (5 bases). The CDR3 runs 17 residues. The V gene's germline CDR1 is KGHSH and CDR2 LQKENI. V gave up 1 base and J gave up 0 bases, with 16 bases separating them. For the CDR3, the DNA is TGTGCCAGCTCACCACTTATGCAGGGCTTGAGCTCCTACGAGCAGTACTTC. This encodes CASSPLMQGLSSYEQYF. Supplemented by reference TRBV18 and TRBJ2-7, the full variable domain reads NAGVMQNPRHLVRRRGQEARLRCSPMKGHSHVYWYRQLPEEGLKFMVYLQKENIIDESGMPKERFSAEFPKEGPSILRIQQVVRGDSAAYFCASSPLMQGLSSYEQYFGPGTRLTVT.

This clone was detected only a few times. The rearrangement uses TRBV4-2 and TRBJ2-7; D uncertain. Germline V gives CDR1 LGHNA, CDR2 YNFKEQ. Deletions cut 1 base from V and 3 bases from J, with 7 bases between. This CDR3 comprises 13 residues. CDR3 DNA sequence: TGTGCCAGCAGCCAAGCCGGCAGCTACGAGCAGTACTTC. Translated, it gives CASSQAGSYEQYF.

The chain carries TRBV5-1 and TRBJ2-2; 14 positions match TRBD2. CDR3 length equals 18 residues. The germline gives CDR1 SGHRS, CDR2 YFSETQ. With 3 bases clipped from V and 2 bases from J, the junction kept 6 bases outside the gene matches. The CDR3: CASSSLTSGRDNTGELFF. The CDR3 nucleotides are TGCGCCAGCAGCTCGCTGACTAGCGGGAGGGATAACACCGGGGAGCTGTTTTTT.

The chain couples TRBV5-1 to TRBJ2-3, with D tentatively TRBD2 (5 bases). V dropped 0 bases and J dropped 3 bases, with 8 bases sitting between them. Germline values: CDR1 SGHRS, CDR2 YFSETQ. CDR3 length: 14 residues. The CDR3 region is CASSLDSGTDTQYF. In DNA form, the CDR3 reads TGCGCCAGCAGCTTGGATTCGGGGACAGATACGCAGTATTTT. The full variable domain, rest sourced from reference TRBV5-1 and TRBJ2-3, is KAGVTQTPRYLIKTRGQQVTLSCSPISGHRSVSWYQQTPGQGLQFLFEYFSETQRNKGNFPGRFSGRQFSNSRSEMNVSTLELGDSALYLCASSLDSGTDTQYFGPGTRLTVL.

The chain recombines TRBV5-6 with TRBJ2-1, with 12 positions matching TRBD1. Germline loops: CDR1 SGHDT, CDR2 YYEEEE. Germline trimming cut 4 bases from V and 8 bases from J; bases unmatched to any gene: 1. This CDR3 contains 13 residues. Written as DNA, the CDR3 is TGTGCCAGCAGCGGGACAGGGGGCGATGAGCAGTTCTTC. It yields the protein CASSGTGGDEQFF.

The gene calls are TRBV11-3 and TRBJ1-1, with D possibly matching TRBD1 (6 bases). Germline V lookup: CDR1 SGHNT, CDR2 YENEEA. V lost 2 bases and J lost 3, with 19 bases in between. This CDR3 spans 17 amino acids. CDR3 sequence (DNA): TGTGCCAGCAGCTTAAGGAGGAGGGGGGGTCAGGACACTGAAGCTTTCTTT. Translating gives CASSLRRRGGQDTEAFF.

The chain combines TRBV7-9 with TRBJ2-5, with D unclear. V gave up 4 bases and J gave up 1 base, with 10 bases separating them. Per the germline V gene, CDR1 is SEHNR and CDR2 is FQNEAQ (reference sequence). CDR3 length equals 14 residues. DNA for the CDR3: TGTGCCAGCAGCTCCCGACAAGTCCAAGAGACCCAGTACTTC. Translation: CASSSRQVQETQYF.

V and J are TRBV21-1 and TRBJ2-2; TRBD2, the D gene given by the table, was not confirmed from the DNA. TRBV21-1 is designated a pseudogene. The CDR3 is 18 amino acids. The CDR3 coding sequence is TGTGCCAGCAGCAAAGTGTATTATGTGGGAGGGCCCACCGGGGAGCTGTTTTTT. Its protein is CASSKVYYVGGPTGELFF.